These 3 T cell receptor beta chains share one sample of origin, sequenced in a study of shared clonotypes between healthy human individuals. Here immunoSEQ multiplex PCR was the method, and the copy in TCRdb shows in-frame clones only, minus some. Of hundreds of thousands of clones in the sample, around 70% were seen once. Material: memory CD4+ T cells sorted from blood. Subset denoted: CD45RA-negative fraction. These TCRs come from a man aged 25 to 45 in good health.

This clone is a singleton in its sample. This chain connects TRBV2 to TRBJ1-1, with 7 bases fitting TRBD1. With 7 bases clipped from V and 3 bases from J, the junction kept 8 bases outside the gene matches. The CDR3 totals 14 residues. CDR1 and CDR2 (germline): SNHLY, FYNNEI. The DNA of the CDR3 is TGTGCCAGCACCTTGAACAGGGGATACACTGAAGCTTTCTTT. Translated, it gives CASTLNRGYTEAFF.

The chain couples TRBV7-9 to TRBJ1-2, with a weak D call TRBD1 (6 bases). This CDR3 has 13 amino acids. V was clipped by 2 bases and J by 6 bases, with 10 bases between them. Germline CDR1 is SEHNR and CDR2 is FQNEAQ (reference sequence). The CDR3, as DNA: TGTGCCAGCAGCTTATTCAGGGGTGATGGCTACACCTTC. Translating it yields CASSLFRGDGYTF.

The V and J genes are TRBV6-1 and TRBJ2-1; D gene ambiguous. Trimming stripped 4 bases from V and 10 bases from J, with 14 bases between. Germline assignment: CDR1 MNHNS and CDR2 SASEGT. The CDR3 runs to 13 residues. The CDR3 DNA sequence: TGTGCCAGCAGTGGTGACCCCCGGCGAGAGCAGTTCTTC. This sequence encodes CASSGDPRREQFF.